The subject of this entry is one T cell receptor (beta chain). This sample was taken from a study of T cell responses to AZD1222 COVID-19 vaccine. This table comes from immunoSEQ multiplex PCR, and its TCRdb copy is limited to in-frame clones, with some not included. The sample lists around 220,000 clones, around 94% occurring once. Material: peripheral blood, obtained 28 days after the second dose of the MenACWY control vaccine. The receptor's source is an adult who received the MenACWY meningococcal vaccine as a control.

The CDR3 DNA is TGCGCCAGCAGCCAAATGGGCCCGTCATGGGGGAACACTGAAGCTTTCTTT. Encoded protein: CASSQMGPSWGNTEAFF. The rearrangement links TRBV4-1 to TRBJ1-1; D gene ambiguous. Germline assignment: CDR1 MGHRA and CDR2 YSYEKL. The V end was cut by 2 bases, the J end by 1 base, with 17 bases between. The CDR3 loop spans 17 amino acids.